The subject of this entry is one T cell receptor (beta chain). This sample stems from a study of blood T cell repertoires in COVID-19. The overall study: Samples came from the United States, Italy and Spain, spanning acute and convalescent COVID-19. Sources were T cells, B-cell-depleted T cells, or PBMCs; the material itself was cDNA or gDNA.

V lost 4 bases and J lost 8, with 6 bases in between. This CDR3 has 11 residues. Authors' processing steps: The assay estimated nucleated cells by amplifying reference gene primers. Produced via immunoSEQ multiplex PCR; TCRdb's table is partial and in-frame only. V, J and clone size are those of that table, while D and trimming were read from the DNA. The sample has 200,000 or so clones, about 88% seen once. Material for sequencing was peripheral blood. The rearrangement joins TRBV12-3 or TRBV12-4 to TRBJ2-1; D unresolved. The receptor's source is a man between 70 and 80 years old with acute or convalescent COVID-19. CDR3 nucleotides: TGTGCCAGCAGTTCCTCCCATGAGCAGTTCTTC. Its protein is CASSSSHEQFF.